Below are 29 T cell receptor beta chains sequenced from a single sample in a study of naive and memory T cell subsets. An equimolar mix of two oligonucleotides served as the beta constant-region primer for TRBC1 and TRBC2. TCRdb re-derived calls from the UMI-ligation and nested PCR reads in MiXCR, one entry per CDR3 protein. The sample lists 140,000 to 150,000 distinct CDR3 sequences, over 15% occurring once. Specimen: naive CD4+ T cells from blood. All receptors come from a human donor in good health.

This chain connects TRBV7-2 to TRBJ2-3; tentative D call: TRBD2 (5 bases). This CDR3 spans 17 amino acids. In germline, CDR1 is SGHTA, CDR2 FQGNSA. The V end lost 2 bases, the J end lost 0 bases, and 15 bases lay between the germline ends. CDR3 sequence (DNA): TGTGCCAGCAGCTTAACGGTCGGCGGGTCTAGCACAGATACGCAGTATTTT. Protein sequence: CASSLTVGGSSTDTQYF.

A few counts support this clonotype. The chain is built from TRBV5-1 and TRBJ1-1; D unclear. Germline V lookup: CDR1 SGHRS, CDR2 YFSETQ. The CDR3 is made up of 14 amino acids. Trimming took 0 bases from V and 6 from J, leaving 12 bases between them. This chain's CDR3 is CASSLAPGLSEAFF. CDR3 bases: TGCGCCAGCAGCTTGGCCCCAGGCCTCTCTGAAGCTTTCTTT.

There are a few counts of this clonotype. The chain carries TRBV6-5 and TRBJ2-1; D perhaps matches TRBD2 (5 bases). V was trimmed by 7 bases and J by 9 bases, leaving 10 bases between them. CDR1 and CDR2 (germline): MNHEY, SVGAGI. The CDR3 is 11 amino acids. CDR3 nucleotides: TGTGCCAGCACATACGGAGGTGAGCAGTTCTTC. This translates into CASTYGGEQFF.

The chain combines TRBV6-1 with TRBJ2-1; no firm D call. The ends were cut back, 3 bases at V and 9 bases at J, with 15 bases in the middle. This CDR3 spans 14 amino acids. Germline loops: CDR1 MNHNS, CDR2 SASEGT. CDR3 DNA sequence: TGTGCCAGCAGTGAGATCTCCCAGGCTGGTGAGCAGTTCTTC. Its translation: CASSEISQAGEQFF.

The chain is built from TRBV3-1 and TRBJ2-5, with D tentatively TRBD2 (6 bases). Trimming left V 4 bases short and J 3 bases short, with 18 bases between. The germline gives CDR1 LGHDT, CDR2 YNNKEL (reference sequence). This CDR3 has 16 amino acids. The CDR3 loop is CASSPSLAESKETQYF. The CDR3 DNA reads TGTGCCAGCAGCCCCTCCTTAGCGGAGTCGAAAGAGACCCAGTACTTC.

The gene calls are TRBV6-2 or TRBV6-3 and TRBJ1-2, with D hard to call. Germline V gene lookup returns CDR1 MNHEY and CDR2 SVGEGT. There are 17 residues in the CDR3. Trimming pared 8 bases from V and 6 bases from J, leaving 28 bases between. DNA of the CDR3: TGTGCCAGCCCCGTCCCGGGCGCCGTATGGTCGGGTGATGGCTACACCTTC. This codes for CASPVPGAVWSGDGYTF.

This rearrangement joins TRBV20-1 to TRBJ2-5; 10 nucleotides agree with TRBD2. CDR3 size: 15 residues. Losses at the gene ends were 6 bases for V and 1 base for J; bases not matched to a gene: 8. Germline V gene lookup returns CDR1 DFQATT and CDR2 SNEGSKA (reference sequence). CDR3 protein: CSAALAGRSQETQYF. In DNA form, the CDR3 reads TGCAGTGCGGCACTAGCGGGAAGATCCCAAGAGACCCAGTACTTC.

Concerning this clonotype itself: This clone may be a read error of a much larger clone one base away. This chain joins TRBV5-6 and TRBJ2-1, with D tentatively TRBD2 (5 bases). The CDR3 has 12 residues. Germline-derived CDR1 and CDR2 are SGHDT and YYEEEE. Trimming cost V 3 bases and J 10 bases, with 11 bases left between them. The CDR3 region has the DNA TGTGCCAGCAGCTGCCGGGGTCAAGAGCAGTTCTTC. Residues: CASSCRGQEQFF.

This chain uses TRBV7-8 with TRBJ2-1, with D possibly matching TRBD2 (6 bases). The CDR3 runs to 20 residues. Trimming stripped 1 base from V and 0 bases from J, with 22 bases between. Germline V gives CDR1 SGHVS, CDR2 FQNEAQ. This CDR3 reads CASSLVGFRTGVSSYNEQFF. Written as DNA, the CDR3 is TGTGCCAGCAGCTTAGTTGGCTTCCGCACGGGGGTAAGCTCCTACAATGAGCAGTTCTTC.

In its sample, this clonotype was seen a few times. The J gene is TRBJ1-5, the V gene TRBV12-3 or TRBV12-4; 8 positions agree with TRBD1. The CDR3 length is 16 residues. V was clipped by 5 bases and J by 5 bases; unmatched bases: 11. CDR3 sequence reads: CASSPRTGNFDQPQHF. The CDR3 DNA reads as TGTGCCAGCAGTCCGCGGACAGGGAACTTCGATCAGCCCCAGCATTTT.

The table lists this clonotype with a few counts. This chain joins TRBV6-5 and TRBJ1-1; 8 positions agree with TRBD1. The CDR3 sequence is 16 residues long. The V gene's germline CDR1 is MNHEY and CDR2 SVGAGI. Trimming cost V 2 bases and J 4 bases; bases outside gene matches: 9. In DNA, the CDR3 is TGTGCCAGCAGTTACGGGACAGGCCGGCGGGCCACTGAAGCTTTCTTT. Residues: CASSYGTGRRATEAFF.

This clonotype was counted only a few times. The rearrangement joins TRBV6-6 to TRBJ1-1; 10 bases are shared with TRBD1. CDR1 is MNHNY, CDR2 SVGAGI, per germline (reference sequence). This CDR3 comprises 17 residues. J lost 6 bases, V lost 0 bases, and 10 bases had no gene match. CDR3 amino acids: CASSYSRQGAGNAEAFF. CDR3 DNA: TGTGCCAGCAGTTACTCGAGACAGGGGGCAGGAAACGCTGAAGCTTTCTTT.

This clonotype was seen a handful of times. The chain combines TRBV20-1 with TRBJ2-1; weak D call: TRBD1 (6 bases). The CDR3 totals 17 residues. V lost 4 bases, J lost 0 bases, and 19 bases lay in between. The germline V gene has CDR1 DFQATT and CDR2 SNEGSKA (reference sequence). The CDR3: CSAIKGVVESSYNEQFF. CDR3 in DNA: TGCAGTGCTATAAAGGGGGTAGTTGAGAGCTCCTACAATGAGCAGTTCTTC.

This clonotype came up once. The chain links TRBV3-1 to TRBJ1-2, with TRBD1 identical over 10 bases. Germline V gene sequence: CDR1 LGHDT, CDR2 YNNKEL (reference sequence). CDR3 size: 13 residues. V dropped 4 bases and J dropped 7; count of bases not matched to a gene: 3. CDR3 coding DNA: TGTGCCAGCAGCCCTCGGGACAGGGGTGGCTACACCTTC. The encoded protein is CASSPRDRGGYTF.

The chain employs TRBV7-2 and TRBJ1-4; D gene unclear. CDR1 is SGHTA, CDR2 FQGNSA, per germline. The length of the CDR3 is 15 residues. Trimming pared 5 bases from V and 0 bases from J, leaving 10 bases between. The CDR3 loop is CASSGRATTNEKLFF. As DNA, the CDR3 is TGTGCCAGCAGCGGGAGGGCTACAACTAATGAAAAACTGTTTTTT.

The chain carries TRBV12-3 or TRBV12-4 and TRBJ2-6, with 10 bases that match TRBD1. The V and J ends lost 10 bases and 4 bases, in that order; junction bases with no gene match: 13. The CDR3 length is 17 residues. CDR3 region: CAILPGTGVAGANVLTF. The CDR3 nucleotides are TGTGCCATCCTTCCCGGGACAGGGGTAGCCGGGGCCAACGTCCTGACTTTC.

As to this clonotype: This may be a read error, as it is one base from a much larger clone. This chain connects TRBV12-3 or TRBV12-4 to TRBJ2-7, with 12 bases that match TRBD2. V lost 4 bases and J lost 2; bases outside the gene matches: 3. The length of the CDR3 is 15 residues. The CDR3 loop reads CASSYGLAGTYEQYF. For the CDR3, the DNA is TGTGCCAGCAGTTACGGACTAGCGGGGACCTACGAGCAGTACTTC.

The V call is TRBV3-1, the J call TRBJ2-3; 9 bases are shared with TRBD2. The CDR3 has 16 amino acids. Germline assignment: CDR1 LGHDT and CDR2 YNNKEL (reference sequence). Unmatched junction bases numbered 5, after V lost 3 bases and J lost 1 base. CDR3 bases: TGTGCCAGCAGCCACGCGCGGGAGGGTGGCACAGATACGCAGTATTTT. Its protein is CASSHAREGGTDTQYF.

At least ten counts were recorded for this clonotype. The chain employs TRBV10-3 and TRBJ1-3; tentatively, D is TRBD1 (5 bases). V lost 8 bases and J lost 0, with 14 bases in between. The CDR3 consists of 15 residues. Germline V gene data show CDR1 as ENHRY and CDR2 as SYGVKD. In nucleotides, the CDR3 is TGTGCCATCTGTTGCGCGGGGGACTCTGGAAACACCATATATTTT. It specifies CAICCAGDSGNTIYF.

This clonotype was observed a handful of times. J is TRBJ1-2 and V is TRBV29-1, with 9 bases lining up with TRBD1. Germline V gives CDR1 SQVTM, CDR2 ANQGSEA. V shed 7 bases and J 6 bases; nucleotides not matched to a gene: 12. The CDR3 contains 14 residues. The CDR3 reads CSDVRTGVWNGYTF. For the CDR3, the DNA is TGCAGCGACGTACGGACAGGGGTATGGAATGGCTACACCTTC.

The chain recombines TRBV5-1 with TRBJ2-3; D may be TRBD1 or TRBD2 (5 bases each). The CDR3 covers 13 residues. V lost 5 bases to trimming and J lost 6 bases, with 13 bases between them. Germline V gene lookup returns CDR1 SGHRS and CDR2 YFSETQ. CDR3 bases: TGCGCCAGCAGGGGGGACCTGGCGGATACGCAGTATTTT. Amino acid sequence: CASRGDLADTQYF.

The J gene is TRBJ1-3, the V gene TRBV7-9; D perhaps matches TRBD1 (5 bases). CDR1 SEHNR and CDR2 FQNEAQ come from the germline V gene (reference sequence). The CDR3 length is 14 residues. Trimming shortened V by 5 bases and J by 0 bases, and 8 bases separated the two germline ends. The CDR3 DNA follows: TGTGCCAGCAGCGGGACGGGCTCTGGAAACACCATATATTTT. Its translation is CASSGTGSGNTIYF.

In this sample, this clonotype turned up a few times. One end of the junction fails to match germline, which may point to a read error. This chain uses TRBV20-1 with TRBJ2-1; TRBD2 aligns across 9 bases. The CDR3 has 14 amino acids. Germline V lookup: CDR1 DFQATT, CDR2 SNEGSKA (reference sequence). As DNA, the CDR3 is TGCAATGCTAGACTAGCGGTTACCTACAATGAGCAGTTCTTC. Translated: CNARLAVTYNEQFF.

The V call is TRBV29-1, the J call TRBJ2-1; D call uncertain. V was shortened by 4 bases and J by 0 bases, with 16 bases between the two germline ends. The germline CDR1 and CDR2 sequences are SQVTM and ANQGSEA. The CDR3 is made up of 16 amino acids. This chain's CDR3 is CSVAPAPTVSYNEQFF. As DNA, the CDR3 is TGCAGCGTTGCCCCCGCACCGACGGTCTCCTACAATGAGCAGTTCTTC.

This clonotype was counted between two and nine times. This chain joins TRBV30 and TRBJ2-3, with TRBD2 matching over 10 bases. V lost 7 bases and J lost 1; bases outside the gene matches: 5. CDR1 and CDR2 (germline): GTSNPN, SVGIG (reference sequence). The CDR3 covers 14 residues. CDR3 amino acids: CALRLAGGTDTQYF. The CDR3 DNA reads TGTGCCTTAAGGCTAGCGGGAGGCACAGATACGCAGTATTTT.

The chain couples TRBV4-2 to TRBJ2-2; no clear D gene. Deletions cut 3 bases from V and 8 bases from J, with 10 bases between. The CDR3 spans 13 residues. Germline CDR1 and CDR2: LGHNA and YNFKEQ. This chain's CDR3 is CASSHAAKGELFF. CDR3 nucleotides: TGTGCCAGCAGCCACGCGGCCAAGGGGGAGCTGTTTTTT.

This rearrangement joins TRBV11-3 to TRBJ2-1; 10 nucleotides agree with TRBD2. CDR1 SGHNT and CDR2 YENEEA come from the germline V gene. The CDR3 has 16 amino acids. Trimming removed 3 bases from V and 9 bases from J; junction bases left unmatched: 11. The CDR3 loop reads CASSFRPGLASSEQFF. CDR3 bases: TGTGCCAGCAGCTTCCGCCCGGGACTAGCGAGTAGTGAGCAGTTCTTC.

The chain is built from TRBV25-1 and TRBJ2-7, with a weak D call TRBD2 (6 bases). CDR3 size: 11 residues. Trimming removed 8 bases at V and 8 bases at J, with 13 bases between. The germline gives CDR1 MGHDK, CDR2 SYGVNS. The CDR3 bases are TGTGCCAGCGGGGACTCCCCCCAGCAGTACTTC. Protein: CASGDSPQQYF.

The V gene is TRBV24-1, the J gene TRBJ2-1; no firm D call. Trimming stripped 3 bases from V and 6 bases from J, with 5 bases between. This CDR3 contains 12 residues. Looked up from germline, CDR1 is KGHDR and CDR2 is SFDVKD. DNA of the CDR3: TGTGCCACCAGTGATCTTACCAATGAGCAGTTCTTC. It encodes CATSDLTNEQFF.